Below are 8 T cell receptor beta chains sequenced from a single sample in a study of blood T cells in healthy people across ages (dated by TCRdb to about 2015). Library preparation used 5' RACE. Instrument used: Illumina HiSeq 2500. A second PCR of roughly 7 to 12 cycles was run with a J-beta primer mix and a sample-barcoded 5' primer. TCRdb reprocessing: public reads trimmed at Q25 with fastp, clones called with MiXCR, in-frame beta chains kept. Merged by CDR3 protein, the rows form single entries marked with the most common genes and DNA. The sample data list about 570,000 distinct CDR3 sequences, and roughly a quarter of these were observed just once. 3% to 4% of the sample comes from the top ten. These data were likewise used in another study, on T cells of mothers and their children.

Sequencing was done on a sample of blood. These receptor sequences come from a boy aged 2-15 years in good health.

Ten or more counts support this clonotype. The rearrangement links TRBV5-1 to TRBJ2-1; D not resolved. This CDR3 has 14 amino acids. The V end lost 0 bases, the J end lost 2 bases, and 6 bases lay between the germline ends. Germline CDR1 reads SGHRS; CDR2 reads YFSETQ. CDR3 DNA: TGCGCCAGCAGCTTGGAGGGAACCTACAATGAGCAGTTCTTC. It specifies CASSLEGTYNEQFF. The full variable domain, in which reference TRBV5-1 and TRBJ2-1 provide the parts outside the CDR3, is KAGVTQTPRYLIKTRGQQVTLSCSPISGHRSVSWYQQTPGQGLQFLFEYFSETQRNKGNFPGRFSGRQFSNSRSEMNVSTLELGDSALYLCASSLEGTYNEQFFGPGTRLTVL.

This clonotype has only a few counts. V and J are TRBV7-9 and TRBJ2-6; 7 nucleotides line up with TRBD1. Losses at the gene ends were 7 bases for V and 3 bases for J; bases not matched to a gene: 6. This CDR3 has 15 residues. The V gene's germline CDR1 is SEHNR and CDR2 FQNEAQ (reference sequence). CDR3 amino acids: CASTETGVGANVLTF. The CDR3 DNA reads TGTGCCAGCACCGAAACAGGGGTTGGGGCCAACGTCCTGACTTTC.

This clonotype was seen more than once but under ten times. V and J are TRBV20-1 and TRBJ2-1; possible D gene TRBD1, 5 bases. The V gene's germline CDR1 is DFQATT and CDR2 SNEGSKA (reference sequence). The CDR3 runs to 15 residues. Trimming took off 2 bases at V and 2 bases at J, with 13 bases between the two ends. CDR3 in DNA: TGCAGTGCTAGACCCCCAGGGATGACCTACAATGAGCAGTTCTTC. As protein: CSARPPGMTYNEQFF.

CDR3 amino acids: CASTLEARTEAFF. CDR3 bases: TGTGCCAGCACCTTGGAGGCGAGGACTGAAGCTTTCTTT. The chain couples TRBV12-3 or TRBV12-4 to TRBJ1-1; D ambiguous. The ends were cut back, 7 bases at V and 5 bases at J, with 14 bases in the middle. This CDR3 has 13 residues.

This clonotype has only a few counts. The rearrangement joins TRBV10-3 to TRBJ2-3; TRBD2 agrees at 7 bases. The V gene's germline CDR1 is ENHRY and CDR2 SYGVKD. This CDR3 is built from 14 residues. Losses at the gene ends were 6 bases for V and 6 bases for J; bases not matched to a gene: 9. The chain's CDR3 is CAISLSGERDTQYF. Here the CDR3 DNA reads TGTGCCATCAGCCTAAGCGGGGAAAGGGATACGCAGTATTTT.

The chain uses TRBV5-5 and TRBJ2-5; D gene ambiguous. Per the germline V gene, CDR1 is SGHKS and CDR2 is YYEKEE (reference sequence). CDR3 size: 17 residues. Deletions cut 0 bases from V and 0 bases from J, with 15 bases between. The DNA of the CDR3 is TGTGCCAGCAGCTTGGAAACGGGTCTTATGTACCAAGAGACCCAGTACTTC. It encodes CASSLETGLMYQETQYF.

This clonotype was found a few times. The chain couples TRBV4-3 to TRBJ2-2, with D tentatively TRBD2 (6 bases). This CDR3 is 17 amino acids long. The V gene lost 1 base and the J gene lost 3 bases, with 15 bases spanning the gap. In germline, CDR1 is LGHNA, CDR2 YSLEER. The CDR3 spells CASSQALAGWDTGELFF. CDR3 bases: TGCGCCAGCAGCCAAGCACTAGCCGGGTGGGACACCGGGGAGCTGTTTTTT.

This clonotype was detected a few times. The chain has TRBV10-3 and TRBJ2-2, with 7 bases matching TRBD1. V lost 2 bases to trimming and J lost 6 bases; unmatched junction nucleotides: 9. The germline V gene encodes CDR1 ENHRY and CDR2 SYGVKD. This CDR3 has 16 amino acids. The CDR3 sequence: CAISEHGTEFAGELFF. In DNA form, the CDR3 reads TGTGCCATCAGTGAGCACGGGACAGAGTTTGCCGGGGAGCTGTTTTTT.